This entry describes one T cell receptor beta chain. This sample stems from a study of blood T cell repertoires in COVID-19. Background on the study: The cDNA or gDNA used as material had been derived from T cells, B-cell-depleted T cells, or PBMCs.

Seattle's cohort entered during active infection and was followed longitudinally. The authors' processing: Amplified reference gene primers provided the basis for estimating nucleated cell counts. TCRdb's copy holds only in-frame clones and misses some; the assay was immunoSEQ multiplex PCR. V and J calls and clone size are as listed in that table; D and trimming were resolved from the DNA. The data show under 200,000 clones, roughly 89% seen once. CDR3 size: 17 residues. Germline V CDR1 and CDR2: LGHDT, YNNKEL (reference sequence). With 0 bases clipped from V and 3 bases from J, the junction kept 6 bases outside the gene matches.

The TCR was taken from a woman in her seventies with COVID-19, enrolled during active disease. Sequenced: peripheral blood. The V and J genes are TRBV3-1 (or the pseudogene TRBV3-2) and TRBJ2-2; 8 nucleotides agree with TRBD1. The CDR3 region is CASSQDQGAGDTGELFF. CDR3 in DNA: TGTGCCAGCAGCCAAGACCAGGGGGCAGGGGACACCGGGGAGCTGTTTTTT.